One and the same sample provided the 15 T cell receptor beta chains below, sequenced in a study of blood T cell repertoires in COVID-19. This table comes from immunoSEQ multiplex PCR, and its TCRdb copy is limited to in-frame clones, with some not included. The sample carries some 320,000 clones, approximately 90% recorded once. Input material: peripheral blood. These TCRs come from a woman aged 25 to 39 who had recovered from COVID-19.

The chain employs TRBV19 and TRBJ2-5; 7 nucleotides agree with TRBD1. The CDR3 covers 14 residues. Germline V gene data show CDR1 as LNHDA and CDR2 as SQIVND (reference sequence). Trimming took 5 bases from V and 4 from J; bases not matched to a gene: 7. CDR3 loop: CASSDRASGETQYF. DNA for the CDR3: TGTGCCAGTAGTGACAGGGCCTCGGGAGAGACCCAGTACTTC.

This chain links TRBV6-2 or TRBV6-3 with TRBJ1-5; D is unclear. Germline assignment: CDR1 MNHEY and CDR2 SVGEGT. Trimming shortened V by 0 bases and J by 3 bases, and 12 bases separated the two germline ends. The CDR3 has 16 residues. CDR3 nucleotides: TGTGCCAGCAGTTACTCGCAGTTGGCAGTCAATCAGCCCCAGCATTTT. Protein: CASSYSQLAVNQPQHF.

Within the sample, this clone is medium-sized. The V and J genes are TRBV2 and TRBJ1-5; maybe TRBD1 (6 bases). The length of the CDR3 is 17 residues. The V end lost 1 base, the J end lost 3 bases, and 16 bases lay between the germline ends. Germline CDR1 and CDR2: SNHLY and FYNNEI. The DNA of the CDR3 is TGTGCCAGCAGTGAAGGTCTTGACAGGTATATCAATCAGCCCCAGCATTTT. It yields the protein CASSEGLDRYINQPQHF.

The rearrangement links TRBV30 to TRBJ1-6; TRBD1 matches 7 bases. This CDR3 has 14 amino acids. CDR1 GTSNPN and CDR2 SVGIG come from the germline V gene (reference sequence). The V gene end was trimmed by 5 bases and the J gene end by 8 bases; junction bases not matched to a gene: 9. CDR3 bases: TGTGCCTGGTCCGGGACAGCAGGAGATTCACCCCTCCACTTT. This sequence encodes CAWSGTAGDSPLHF.

V and J are TRBV7-2 and TRBJ1-4, with D perhaps matching TRBD1 (5 bases). This CDR3 is 13 amino acids long. The germline V gene encodes CDR1 SGHTA and CDR2 FQGNSA. The V gene lost 7 bases and the J gene lost 8 bases, with 14 bases spanning the gap. CDR3 sequence (DNA): TGTGCCAGCAACCGACAGCCTTCCGAAAAACTGTTTTTT. Its protein is CASNRQPSEKLFF.

The rearrangement links TRBV11-1 to TRBJ2-7; TRBD1 might be the D (5 bases). The CDR3 spans 15 residues. The V end lost 2 bases, the J end lost 0 bases, and 11 bases lay between the germline ends. CDR1 is SGHAT, CDR2 FQDESV, per germline (reference sequence). The CDR3 DNA follows: TGTGCCAGCAGCTTAACGCAGGGCAGCTCCTACGAGCAGTACTTC. Its protein is CASSLTQGSSYEQYF.

The chain uses TRBV6-5 and TRBJ2-3; 11 positions agree with TRBD2. Germline loops: CDR1 MNHEY, CDR2 SVGAGI. V lost 11 bases, J lost 6 bases, and 13 bases stayed unmatched. This CDR3 is built from 15 residues. The CDR3 nucleotides are TGTGCCTCAAGGGGACTAGCGGCTCCTTTGGATACGCAGTATTTT. Translated: CASRGLAAPLDTQYF.

In DNA form, the CDR3 reads TGCGCCAGCAGCTTAGTAACGGGTCAGCCCCAGCATTTT. Protein product: CASSLVTGQPQHF. This chain uses TRBV5-1 with TRBJ1-5; no clear D. The CDR3 extends over 13 amino acids. Germline lookup yields CDR1 SGHRS and CDR2 YFSETQ. With 2 bases removed from V and 6 bases from J, the gap between germline ends came to 9 bases. Based on the CDR3 plus reference TRBV5-1 and TRBJ1-5, the full variable domain is KAGVTQTPRYLIKTRGQQVTLSCSPISGHRSVSWYQQTPGQGLQFLFEYFSETQRNKGNFPGRFSGRQFSNSRSEMNVSTLELGDSALYLCASSLVTGQPQHFGDGTRLSIL.

V is TRBV24-1 and J is TRBJ2-1; D possibly corresponds to TRBD1 (6 bases). The V end was cut by 5 bases, the J end by 3 bases, with 16 bases between. CDR1 and CDR2 from the germline V gene are KGHDR and SFDVKD. The CDR3 sequence is 16 residues long. In nucleotides, the CDR3 is TGTGCCACCAGTGGGCCACAGGGAAAAAACTACAATGAGCAGTTCTTC. This sequence encodes CATSGPQGKNYNEQFF.

The genes are TRBV19 and TRBJ1-2; D perhaps matches TRBD1 (6 bases). Trimming shortened V by 6 bases and J by 3 bases, and 8 bases separated the two germline ends. Germline V gene data show CDR1 as LNHDA and CDR2 as SQIVND (reference sequence). CDR3 size: 12 residues. The CDR3 spells CASRNRDYGYTF. In DNA, the CDR3 is TGTGCCAGTAGGAACAGGGACTATGGCTACACCTTC.

The chain has TRBV9 and TRBJ1-4; 8 nucleotides agree with TRBD1. Germline CDR1 reads SGDLS; CDR2 reads YYNGEE. CDR3 length: 14 residues. V trimming: 6 bases; J trimming: 7 bases; junction bases outside the gene matches: 8. As DNA, the CDR3 is TGTGCCAGCACGGCTGGAACAGGGGGTGAAAAACTGTTTTTT. Translated: CASTAGTGGEKLFF.

This chain connects TRBV4-1 to TRBJ2-1; TRBD2 matches 8 bases. Germline V gene sequence: CDR1 MGHRA, CDR2 YSYEKL. The CDR3 covers 15 residues. The trim removed 4 bases at V and 5 bases at J, leaving 7 bases unmatched. The CDR3 bases are TGCGCCAGCAGCCCGCCACGGGGGGGAAACAATGAGCAGTTCTTC. Translating it yields CASSPPRGGNNEQFF.

CDR3 in amino acids: CASSQEGTVEAEAFF. The DNA for the CDR3 is TGTGCCAGCAGCCAAGAGGGGACAGTGGAAGCCGAAGCTTTCTTT. The V gene is TRBV4-2, the J gene TRBJ1-1; 7 bases are a match to TRBD1. The J segment lost 8 bases and the V segment lost 0 bases, leaving 9 bases of the junction unmatched. Germline loops: CDR1 LGHNA, CDR2 YNFKEQ. This CDR3 spans 15 amino acids.

The chain employs TRBV4-3 and TRBJ2-7; D perhaps matches TRBD2 (6 bases). The CDR3 totals 15 residues. The germline V gene has CDR1 LGHNA and CDR2 YSLEER. V dropped 4 bases and J dropped 0 bases, with 13 bases sitting between them. The DNA for the CDR3 is TGCGCCAGCAGCCTCGGGACTTCGGGCTCCTACGAGCAGTACTTC. As protein: CASSLGTSGSYEQYF.

The J gene is TRBJ2-5, the V gene TRBV7-2, with 9 nucleotides matching TRBD2. This CDR3 comprises 15 residues. CDR1 is SGHTA and CDR2 is FQGNSA in the germline V gene. After removal of 5 bases from V and 2 bases from J, the junction contained 6 bases not matched to a gene. Here the CDR3 DNA reads TGTGCCAGCAGCACGGGACTAGCACAGCAAGAGACCCAGTACTTC. It yields the protein CASSTGLAQQETQYF.